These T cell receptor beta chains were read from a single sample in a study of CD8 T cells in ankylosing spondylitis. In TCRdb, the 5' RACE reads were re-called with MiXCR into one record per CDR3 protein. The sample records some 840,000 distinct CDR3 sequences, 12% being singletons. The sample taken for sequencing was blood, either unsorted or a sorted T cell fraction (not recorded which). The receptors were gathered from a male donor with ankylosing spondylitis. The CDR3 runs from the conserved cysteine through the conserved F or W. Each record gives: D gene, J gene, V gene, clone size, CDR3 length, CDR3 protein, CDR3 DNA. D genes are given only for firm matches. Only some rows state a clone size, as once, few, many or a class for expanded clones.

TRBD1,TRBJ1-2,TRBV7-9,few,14,CASSHPDRVHGYTF,TGTGCCAGCAGCCACCCCGACAGGGTGCATGGCTACACCTTC
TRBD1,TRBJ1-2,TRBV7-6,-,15,CASSSTPGQNYGYTF,TGTGCCAGCAGCTCTACACCGGGACAGAACTATGGCTACACCTTC
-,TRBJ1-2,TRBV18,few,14,CASSPETGGHGYTF,TGTGCCAGCTCACCAGAAACAGGCGGGCATGGCTACACCTTC
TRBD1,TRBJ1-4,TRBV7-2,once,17,CASSLFPGQGQNEKLFF,TGTGCCAGCAGCTTATTTCCGGGACAGGGCCAGAATGAAAAACTGTTTTTT
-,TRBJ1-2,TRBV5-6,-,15,CASSLWRGGNYGYTF,TGTGCCAGCAGCCTCTGGAGGGGCGGTAACTATGGCTACACCTTC
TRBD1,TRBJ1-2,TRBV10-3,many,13,CAISQGTGDGYTF,TGTGCCATCAGCCAAGGGACAGGGGATGGCTACACCTTC
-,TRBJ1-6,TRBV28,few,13,CASREPPDSPLHF,TGTGCCAGCAGAGAGCCCCCGGATTCACCCCTCCACTTT
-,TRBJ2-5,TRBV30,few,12,CAWSLWKETQYF,TGTGCCTGGAGTCTTTGGAAAGAGACCCAGTACTTC
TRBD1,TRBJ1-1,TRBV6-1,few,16,CASSVRTGKGDTEAFF,TGTGCCAGCAGTGTTCGGACAGGGAAGGGGGACACTGAAGCTTTCTTT
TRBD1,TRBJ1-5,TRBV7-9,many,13,CASSSPGQVAQHF,TGTGCCAGCAGCTCTCCGGGACAGGTGGCCCAGCATTTT
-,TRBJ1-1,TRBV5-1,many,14,CASSLEYRGTEAFF,TGCGCCAGCAGCTTGGAGTATAGGGGCACTGAAGCTTTCTTT
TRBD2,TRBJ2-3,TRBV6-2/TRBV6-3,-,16,CASSYGAGALPDTQYF,TGTGCCAGCAGTTATGGCGCGGGAGCCCTCCCAGATACGCAGTATTTT
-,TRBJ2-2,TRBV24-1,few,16,CATSDRTALNTGELFF,TGTGCCACCAGTGATCGGACAGCCTTGAACACCGGGGAGCTGTTTTTT
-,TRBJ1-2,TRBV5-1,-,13,CASSPRTVEGYTF,TGCGCCAGCAGCCCTCGGACAGTGGAGGGCTACACCTTC
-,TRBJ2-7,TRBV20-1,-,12,CSAEVELSEQYF,TGCAGTGCTGAAGTGGAGCTCTCCGAGCAGTACTTC
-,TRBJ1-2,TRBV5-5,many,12,CASSLQTSGRSF,TGTGCCAGCAGCCTTCAAACGTCAGGGCGTTCCTTC
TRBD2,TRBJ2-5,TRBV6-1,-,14,CASIPRGGRKTQYF,TGTGCCAGCATCCCGCGGGGGGGCCGAAAGACCCAGTACTTC
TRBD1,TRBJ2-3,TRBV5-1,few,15,CASRETGDRTDTQYF,TGCGCCAGCAGGGAAACAGGGGATCGCACAGATACGCAGTATTTT
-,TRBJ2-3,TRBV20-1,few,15,CSAPSSGGFTDTQYF,TGCAGTGCCCCCTCATCCGGTGGCTTCACAGATACGCAGTATTTT
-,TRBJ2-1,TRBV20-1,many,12,CSADPAYNEQFF,TGCAGTGCCGATCCAGCCTACAATGAGCAGTTCTTC
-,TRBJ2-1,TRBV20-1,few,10,CSAHRDEQFF,TGCAGTGCTCACCGGGATGAGCAGTTCTTC
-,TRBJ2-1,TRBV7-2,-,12,CASSSYLNEQFF,TGTGCCAGCAGCTCTTACTTGAATGAGCAGTTCTTC
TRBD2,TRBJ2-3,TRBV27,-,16,CASSFHSGRITDTQYF,TGTGCCAGCAGTTTCCATAGCGGGAGGATCACAGATACGCAGTATTTT
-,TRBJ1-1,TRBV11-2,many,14,CASSLVGGSTEAFF,TGTGCCAGCAGCTTAGTCGGAGGGAGTACTGAAGCTTTCTTT
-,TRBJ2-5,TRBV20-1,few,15,CSASQRHEYQETQYF,TGCAGTGCATCACAGCGCCACGAGTACCAAGAGACCCAGTACTTC
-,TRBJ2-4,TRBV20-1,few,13,CSARDQGPNIQYF,TGCAGTGCTAGAGATCAAGGGCCAAACATTCAGTACTTC
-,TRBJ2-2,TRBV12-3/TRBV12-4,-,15,CASSVRGTNTGELFF,TGTGCCAGCAGTGTTCGGGGAACGAACACCGGGGAGCTGTTTTTT
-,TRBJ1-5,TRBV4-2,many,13,CASSLRSGQPQHF,TGTGCCAGCAGCCTCCGCAGTGGTCAGCCCCAGCATTTT
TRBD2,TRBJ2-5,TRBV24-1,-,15,CATSDPRGDQETQYF,TGTGCCACCAGTGACCCACGGGGGGATCAAGAGACCCAGTACTTC
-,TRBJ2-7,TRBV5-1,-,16,CASSSRAGAAAYEQYF,TGCGCCAGCAGTTCTCGGGCAGGGGCCGCTGCCTACGAGCAGTACTTC
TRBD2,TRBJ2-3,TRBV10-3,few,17,CAISGPKGAGGTDTQYF,TGTGCCATCAGTGGCCCCAAAGGAGCGGGGGGCACAGATACGCAGTATTTT